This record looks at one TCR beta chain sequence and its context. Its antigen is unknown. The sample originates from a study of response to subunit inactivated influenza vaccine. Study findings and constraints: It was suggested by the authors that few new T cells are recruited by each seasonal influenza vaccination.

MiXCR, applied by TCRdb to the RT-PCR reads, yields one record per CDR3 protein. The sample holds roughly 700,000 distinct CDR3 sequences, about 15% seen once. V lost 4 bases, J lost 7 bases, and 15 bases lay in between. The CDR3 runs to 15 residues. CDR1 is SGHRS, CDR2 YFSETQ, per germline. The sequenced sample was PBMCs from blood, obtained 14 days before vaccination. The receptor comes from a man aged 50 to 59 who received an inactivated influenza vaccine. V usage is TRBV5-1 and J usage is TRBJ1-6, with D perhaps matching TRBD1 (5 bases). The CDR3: CASSQVGRENSPLHF. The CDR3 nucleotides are TGCGCCAGCAGCCAAGTGGGACGGGAAAATTCACCCCTCCACTTT.